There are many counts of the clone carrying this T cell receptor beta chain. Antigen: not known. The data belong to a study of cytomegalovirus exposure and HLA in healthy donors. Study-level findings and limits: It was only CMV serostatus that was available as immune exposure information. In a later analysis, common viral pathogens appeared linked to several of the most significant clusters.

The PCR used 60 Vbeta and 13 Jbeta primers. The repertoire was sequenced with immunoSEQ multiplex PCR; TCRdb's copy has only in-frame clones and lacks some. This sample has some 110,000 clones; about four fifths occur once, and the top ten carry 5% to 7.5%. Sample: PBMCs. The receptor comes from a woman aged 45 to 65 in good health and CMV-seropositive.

The CDR3 DNA reads as TGCGCCAGCAGCTTGGGGGAGTCACCCCTCCACTTT. The encoded protein is CASSLGESPLHF. This rearrangement joins TRBV5-1 to TRBJ1-6; D ambiguous. This CDR3 has 12 amino acids. Per the germline V gene, CDR1 is SGHRS and CDR2 is YFSETQ. V shed 0 bases and J shed 10 bases, with 5 bases lying between them.